Listed below are T cell receptor beta chains from one sample, sequenced in a study of T cells after posttransplantation cyclophosphamide. Only in-frame clones appear in the TCRdb table, and some are missing; sequencing was by immunoSEQ multiplex PCR. The table includes 15,000 to 17,000 clones, 80% to 85% detected once. Sequenced material: PBMCs, taken 350 to 400 days after allogeneic stem cell transplant with calcineurin inhibitor and methotrexate. The origin of the receptors is a male patient younger than 30 who received an allogeneic stem cell transplant from a related donor, was CMV-positive, and had no GVHD. Among the T cells, some may be from the graft donor. CDR3s include the opening cysteine and the closing phenylalanine or tryptophan. The D gene is left open where the match is weak. Not all rows give a size; the values are once, few, many and, for expanded clones, a class.

TRBV7-2	TRBJ2-2	TRBD1	NA	TGTGCCAGCAGCCCGGGACAGGGTGGAGCCGGGGAGCTGTTTTTT	CASSPGQGGAGELFF
TRBV6-4	TRBJ2-3	TRBD2	few	TGTGCCAGCAGTGAGGGCAGGGAGGGCGATACGCAGTATTTT	CASSEGREGDTQYF
TRBV6-1	TRBJ2-5	NA	NA	TGTGCCAGCAGTGTGAATGAGCGAGAGACCCAGTACTTC	CASSVNERETQYF
TRBV9	TRBJ2-7	NA	NA	TGTGCCAGCAGCGCCCAGGGTGGTAGGGACGAGCAGTACTTC	CASSAQGGRDEQYF
TRBV5-1	TRBJ2-1	NA	NA	TGCGCCAGCAGCCGACAGGCGAGCTCCTACAATGAGCAGTTCTTC	CASSRQASSYNEQFF
TRBV6-6	TRBJ2-1	TRBD2	NA	TGTGCCAGCAGCCCAGTAGCGGGAAACTACAATGAGCAGTTCTTC	CASSPVAGNYNEQFF
TRBV28	TRBJ1-2	NA	NA	TGTGCCAGTTGGGGGGTCTATGGCTACACCTTC	CASWGVYGYTF
TRBV13	TRBJ2-4	TRBD2	NA	TGTGCCAGCAGCAAGGGACTAGATTATGTCAAAAACATTCAGTACTTC	CASSKGLDYVKNIQYF
TRBV11-2	TRBJ2-1	NA	NA	TGTGCCAGCAGCCCGGGACTGTTCAATGAGCAGTTCTTC	CASSPGLFNEQFF
TRBV7-9	TRBJ1-6	TRBD1	few	TGTGCCAGCAGCAAGGGACAGGGCTTCACTAATTCACCCCTCCACTTT	CASSKGQGFTNSPLHF
TRBV6-6	TRBJ1-2	NA	once	TGTGCCAGCAGTCGACCAGGGGACTATGGCTACACCTTC	CASSRPGDYGYTF
TRBV5-4	TRBJ2-3	NA	NA	TGTGCCAGCAGCGACAGGCGCGACACAGATACGCAGTATTTT	CASSDRRDTDTQYF
TRBV29-1	TRBJ2-7	TRBD1	NA	TGCAGCGCAGGACAGGGGAACTACGAGCAGTACTTC	CSAGQGNYEQYF
TRBV11-2	TRBJ2-1	NA	NA	TGTGCCAGCAGCTTAACCAGGGAAAATGAGCAGTTCTTC	CASSLTRENEQFF